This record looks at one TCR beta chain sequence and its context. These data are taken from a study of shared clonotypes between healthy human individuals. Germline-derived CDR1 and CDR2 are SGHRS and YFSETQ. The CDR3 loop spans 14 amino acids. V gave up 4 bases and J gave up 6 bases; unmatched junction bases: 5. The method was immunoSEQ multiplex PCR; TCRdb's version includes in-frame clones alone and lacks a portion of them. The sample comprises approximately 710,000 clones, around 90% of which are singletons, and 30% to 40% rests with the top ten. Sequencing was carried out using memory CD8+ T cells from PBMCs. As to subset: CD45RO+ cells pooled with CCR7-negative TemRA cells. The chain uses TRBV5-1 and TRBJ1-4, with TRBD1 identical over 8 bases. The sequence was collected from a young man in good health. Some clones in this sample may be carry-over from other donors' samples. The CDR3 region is CASSKWTGYEKLFF. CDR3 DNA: TGCGCCAGCAGCAAATGGACAGGGTATGAAAAACTGTTTTTT. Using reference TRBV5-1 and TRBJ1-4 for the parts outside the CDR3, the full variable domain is KAGVTQTPRYLIKTRGQQVTLSCSPISGHRSVSWYQQTPGQGLQFLFEYFSETQRNKGNFPGRFSGRQFSNSRSEMNVSTLELGDSALYLCASSKWTGYEKLFFGSGTQLSVL.